Listed below are T cell receptor beta chains from one sample, sequenced in a study of CD8+CD57+ T cells in acquired aplastic anemia. TCRdb redid the calling of the reads with MiXCR, one entry per CDR3 protein. In the table there are about 98,000 distinct CDR3 sequences, around two thirds of which are singletons. Sequences were obtained from sorted CD4+, CD8+, or CD8+CD57+ T cells (not recorded which) from PBMCs. These receptors were collected from a human donor with aplastic anemia. Both conserved end residues are part of each CDR3. The D gene is left open where the match is weak. Some rows have no size entry. The others give once, few or many, or a class for an expanded clone.

v_call	d_call	j_call	clone_size	cdr3_nt	cdr3_aa
TRBV15	TRBD1	TRBJ1-5	few	TGTGCCACCAGCAGGATGGGACAGGACTACAATCAGCCCCAGCATTTT	CATSRMGQDYNQPQHF
TRBV7-8	TRBD2	TRBJ2-7	few	TGTGCCAGCAACGAACGGCGGGGGGGGTGGTCCTACGAGCAGTACTTC	CASNERRGGWSYEQYF
TRBV20-1	-	TRBJ1-2	few	TGCAGTGCTAGACGGGATGCCAACTATGGCTACACCTTC	CSARRDANYGYTF
TRBV7-9	-	TRBJ2-7	-	TGTGCCAGCAGCTTAACCAGGGTCTACGAGCAGTACTTC	CASSLTRVYEQYF
TRBV7-2	TRBD1	TRBJ2-5	-	TGTGCCAGCAGCCAAGACGAGGACAGGTATGGGGAGACCCAGTACTTC	CASSQDEDRYGETQYF
TRBV11-1	TRBD2	TRBJ2-7	-	TGTGCCAGCAGCTTAGGCAGCCTAGCGGGGGACTCCTACGAGCAGTACTTC	CASSLGSLAGDSYEQYF
TRBV7-9	-	TRBJ2-7	-	TGTGCCAGCAGCTCGCAGCTTACCTACGAGCAGTACTTC	CASSSQLTYEQYF
TRBV7-8	-	TRBJ2-3	many	TGTGCCAGCAACCTACCGGGACTCGACACAGATACGCAGTATTTT	CASNLPGLDTDTQYF
TRBV20-1	TRBD2	TRBJ2-7	-	TGCAGTGCTAGGGGCGGGAGCGAGCAGTACTTC	CSARGGSEQYF
TRBV10-3	-	TRBJ2-1	many	TGTGCCATCTCGTCAGCGGGTAGCTCCTACAATGAGCAGTTCTTC	CAISSAGSSYNEQFF
TRBV7-7	-	TRBJ1-1	-	TGTGCCAGCAGCCCCCTCGGCGGGTTCACTGAAGCTTTCTTT	CASSPLGGFTEAFF
TRBV29-1	-	TRBJ2-7	-	TGCAGCGTAGTTAAAGGGAGCGAGCAGTACTTC	CSVVKGSEQYF
TRBV10-3	-	TRBJ1-3	-	TGTGCCATCGGGGGTATCTCTGGAAACACCATATATTTT	CAIGGISGNTIYF
TRBV29-1	-	TRBJ2-7	-	TGCAGCGTGGGGACAAGGGCCTACGAGCAGTACTTC	CSVGTRAYEQYF
TRBV25-1	-	TRBJ1-2	once	TGTGCCAGCCGGGCCTTCGGCGGTGGCTACACCTTC	CASRAFGGGYTF
TRBV20-1	-	TRBJ2-2	-	TGCAGTGCTAGAGAGGGAGGGGGGATAAACACCGGGGAGCTGTTTTTT	CSAREGGGINTGELFF
TRBV7-9	-	TRBJ2-1	-	TGTGCCAGCAGCTTACCCGATGAGCAGTTCTTC	CASSLPDEQFF
TRBV2	-	TRBJ2-7	-	TGTGCCAGCGGCCGCGGGGCAGGGCTCTCCTACGAGCAGTACTTC	CASGRGAGLSYEQYF